This entry features one T cell receptor (beta chain) sequence. The entry originates in a study of T-cell memory formation after mild COVID-19. TCRdb reprocessed the 5' RACE reads with MiXCR, giving one entry per CDR3 protein. The sample holds around 340,000 distinct CDR3 sequences; about 21% are singletons and the top ten take 9.5% to 15%. Germline V gene sequence: CDR1 GTSNPN, CDR2 SVGIG (reference sequence). Trimming stripped 3 bases from V and 6 bases from J, with 11 bases between. CDR3 size: 12 residues. The chain carries TRBV30 and TRBJ1-1; D is undetermined. The sequencing input was PBMCs or a T cell subset sorted from them (not recorded which). The receptor comes from an adult woman who had mild COVID-19 (a few samples of this study predate the infection). Cell type and time point are not known. CDR3 residues: CAWRIAKAEAFF. As DNA, the CDR3 is TGTGCCTGGAGGATCGCGAAGGCTGAAGCTTTCTTT.